These T cell receptor beta chains were read from a single sample in a study of shared clonotypes between healthy human individuals. Generated by immunoSEQ multiplex PCR, the TCRdb table keeps only in-frame clones and is missing some. The table records around 1.4 million clones, just under 99% of them present only once. The material sequenced was naive CD4+ T cells sorted from blood. These receptors were obtained from a man aged 25-45 years in good health. Both conserved end residues are part of each CDR3. D genes are given only for firm matches. Expanded clones are given a class, and other clones once, few, many or no size at all.

v_call,clone_size,d_call,j_call,cdr3_aa,cdr3_nt
TRBV28,.,.,TRBJ2-7,CASSPIAELTYEQYF,TGTGCCAGCAGTCCAATAGCGGAACTAACCTACGAGCAGTACTTC
TRBV7-2,.,.,TRBJ2-7,CASSLSGSLYEQYF,TGTGCCAGCAGCTTATCGGGGTCCCTCTACGAGCAGTACTTC
TRBV19,.,.,TRBJ2-2,CASSILAGLNTGELFF,TGTGCCAGTAGTATACTGGCGGGACTGAACACCGGGGAGCTGTTTTTT
TRBV18,.,TRBD1,TRBJ2-1,CASSPSGTGGGNEQFF,TGTGCCAGCTCACCATCCGGGACAGGGGGCGGGAATGAGCAGTTCTTC
TRBV11-2,.,.,TRBJ1-2,CASSLAMEANGYTF,TGTGCCAGCAGCTTGGCGATGGAGGCGAATGGCTACACCTTC
TRBV6-1,.,.,TRBJ2-2,CASRDFGRATGELFF,TGTGCCAGCAGGGACTTTGGTCGGGCCACCGGGGAGCTGTTTTTT
TRBV10-3,once,.,TRBJ2-2,CAISESQYTGELFF,TGTGCCATCAGTGAGTCGCAATACACCGGGGAGCTGTTTTTT
TRBV5-6,.,.,TRBJ2-7,CASGLRYYEQYF,TGTGCCAGTGGGCTGAGATATTACGAGCAGTACTTC
TRBV7-2,once,.,TRBJ1-2,CASSLMIGNLAYTF,TGTGCCAGCAGCTTAATGATCGGAAACCTCGCCTACACCTTC
TRBV6-4,.,TRBD2,TRBJ2-1,CASTVYSTSGRYYNEQFF,TGTGCCAGCACCGTATATTCTACTAGCGGGAGGTACTACAATGAGCAGTTCTTC